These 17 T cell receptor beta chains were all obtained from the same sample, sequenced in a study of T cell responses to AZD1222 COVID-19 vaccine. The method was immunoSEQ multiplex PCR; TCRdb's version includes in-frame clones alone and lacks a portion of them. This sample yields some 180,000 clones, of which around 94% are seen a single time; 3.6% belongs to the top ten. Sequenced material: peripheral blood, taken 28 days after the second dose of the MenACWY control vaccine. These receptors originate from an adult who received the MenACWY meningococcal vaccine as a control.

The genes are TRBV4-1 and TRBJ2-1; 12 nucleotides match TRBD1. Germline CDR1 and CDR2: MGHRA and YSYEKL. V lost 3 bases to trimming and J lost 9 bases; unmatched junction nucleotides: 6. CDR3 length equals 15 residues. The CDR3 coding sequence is TGCGCCAGCAGCCAGGGACAGGGGGCAGTGGGTGAGCAGTTCTTC. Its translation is CASSQGQGAVGEQFF.

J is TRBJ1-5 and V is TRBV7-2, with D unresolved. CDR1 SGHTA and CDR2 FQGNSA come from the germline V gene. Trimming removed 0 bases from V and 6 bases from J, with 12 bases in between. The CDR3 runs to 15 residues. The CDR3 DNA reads TGTGCCAGCAGCTTAGCGCAAAAAGGAATTCAGCCCCAGCATTTT. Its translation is CASSLAQKGIQPQHF.

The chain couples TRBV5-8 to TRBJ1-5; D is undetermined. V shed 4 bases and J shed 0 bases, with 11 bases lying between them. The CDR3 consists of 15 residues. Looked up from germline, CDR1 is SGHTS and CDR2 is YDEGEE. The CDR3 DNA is TGTGCCAGCAGCACATTCCGGGTTAGCAATCAGCCCCAGCATTTT. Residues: CASSTFRVSNQPQHF.

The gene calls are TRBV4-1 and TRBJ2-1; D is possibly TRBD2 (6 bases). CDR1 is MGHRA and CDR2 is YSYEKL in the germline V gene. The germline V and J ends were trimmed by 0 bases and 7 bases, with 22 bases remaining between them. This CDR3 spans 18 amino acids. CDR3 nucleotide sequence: TGCGCCAGCAGCCAAGATCCTGCGGGAATGGGCATCGGGAATGAGCAGTTCTTC. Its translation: CASSQDPAGMGIGNEQFF.

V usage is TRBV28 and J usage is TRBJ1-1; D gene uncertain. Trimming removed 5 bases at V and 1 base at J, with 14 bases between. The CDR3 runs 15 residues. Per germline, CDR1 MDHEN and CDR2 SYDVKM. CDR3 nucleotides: TGTGCCAGCAGTCTAGCGGCGGCGACGAACACTGAAGCTTTCTTT. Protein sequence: CASSLAAATNTEAFF.

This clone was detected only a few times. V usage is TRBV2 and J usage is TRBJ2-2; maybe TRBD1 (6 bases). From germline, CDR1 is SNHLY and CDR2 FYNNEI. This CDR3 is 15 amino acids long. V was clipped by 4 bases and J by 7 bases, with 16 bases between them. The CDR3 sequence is CASSGGQPQLGELFF. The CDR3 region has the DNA TGTGCCAGCAGTGGGGGACAACCCCAGCTCGGGGAGCTGTTTTTT.

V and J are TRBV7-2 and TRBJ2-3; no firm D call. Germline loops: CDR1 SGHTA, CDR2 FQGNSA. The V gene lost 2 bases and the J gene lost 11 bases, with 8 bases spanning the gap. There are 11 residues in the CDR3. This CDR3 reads CASSLSPQQYF. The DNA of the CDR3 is TGTGCCAGCAGCTTATCCCCCCAGCAGTATTTT.

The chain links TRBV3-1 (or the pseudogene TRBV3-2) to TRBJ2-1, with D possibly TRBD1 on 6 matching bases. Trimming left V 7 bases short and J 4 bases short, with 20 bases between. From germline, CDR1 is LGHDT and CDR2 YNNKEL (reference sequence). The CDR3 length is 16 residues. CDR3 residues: CASKASRGVFYNEQFF. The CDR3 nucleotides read TGTGCCAGCAAAGCCTCCAGGGGAGTTTTTTACAATGAGCAGTTCTTC.

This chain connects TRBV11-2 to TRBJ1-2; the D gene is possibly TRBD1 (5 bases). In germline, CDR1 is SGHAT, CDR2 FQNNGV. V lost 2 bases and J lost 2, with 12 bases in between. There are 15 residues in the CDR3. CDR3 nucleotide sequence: TGTGCCAGCAGCTTAATCGGAGACAGAAACTATGGCTACACCTTC. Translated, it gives CASSLIGDRNYGYTF.

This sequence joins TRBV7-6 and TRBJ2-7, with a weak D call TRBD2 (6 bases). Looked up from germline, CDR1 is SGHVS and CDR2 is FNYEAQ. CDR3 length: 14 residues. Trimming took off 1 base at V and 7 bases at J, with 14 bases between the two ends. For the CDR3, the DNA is TGTGCCAGCAGCTTAGAAGCCGGGACTTTAGAGCAGTACTTC. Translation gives CASSLEAGTLEQYF.

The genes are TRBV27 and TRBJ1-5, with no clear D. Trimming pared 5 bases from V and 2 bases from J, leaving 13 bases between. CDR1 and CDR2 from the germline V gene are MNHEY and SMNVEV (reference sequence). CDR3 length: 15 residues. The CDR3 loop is CASSPGGMGNQPQHF. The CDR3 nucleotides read TGTGCCAGCAGTCCAGGAGGGATGGGCAATCAGCCCCAGCATTTT.

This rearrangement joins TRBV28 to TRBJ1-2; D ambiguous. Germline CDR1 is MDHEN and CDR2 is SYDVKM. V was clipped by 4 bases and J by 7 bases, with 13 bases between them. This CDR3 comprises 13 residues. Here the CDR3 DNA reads TGTGCCAGCAGTTCTATGGGCGTACGTGGCTACACCTTC. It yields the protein CASSSMGVRGYTF.

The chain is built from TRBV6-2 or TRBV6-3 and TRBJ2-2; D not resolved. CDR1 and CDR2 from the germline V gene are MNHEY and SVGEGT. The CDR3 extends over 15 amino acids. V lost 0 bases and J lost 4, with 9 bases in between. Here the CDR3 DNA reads TGTGCCAGCAGTTACTCGAAGGCTGGCACCGGGGAGCTGTTTTTT. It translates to CASSYSKAGTGELFF.

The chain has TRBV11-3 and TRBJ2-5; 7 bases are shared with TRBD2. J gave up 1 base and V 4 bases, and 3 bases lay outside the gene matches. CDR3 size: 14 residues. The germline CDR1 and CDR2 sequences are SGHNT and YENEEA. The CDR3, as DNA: TGTGCCAGCAGCTGGTTAGCGGGCCAAGAGACCCAGTACTTC. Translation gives CASSWLAGQETQYF. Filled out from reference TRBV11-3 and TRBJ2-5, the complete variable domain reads EAGVVQSPRYKIIEKKQPVAFWCNPISGHNTLYWYLQNLGQGPELLIRYENEEAVDDSQLPKDRFSAERLKGVDSTLKIQPAELGDSAVYLCASSWLAGQETQYFGPGTRLLVL.

This CDR3 reads CASSLRTGPSGANVLTF. The CDR3 DNA is TGTGCCAGCAGCTTGCGGACAGGACCCAGCGGGGCCAACGTCCTGACTTTC. The rearrangement joins TRBV5-5 to TRBJ2-6; 7 bases map to TRBD1. This CDR3 is 17 amino acids long. The trim removed 1 base at V and 4 bases at J, leaving 8 bases unmatched. From germline, CDR1 is SGHKS and CDR2 YYEKEE (reference sequence).

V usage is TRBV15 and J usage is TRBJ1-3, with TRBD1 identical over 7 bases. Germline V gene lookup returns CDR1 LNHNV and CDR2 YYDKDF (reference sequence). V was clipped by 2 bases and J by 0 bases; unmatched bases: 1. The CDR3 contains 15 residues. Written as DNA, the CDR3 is TGTGCCACCAGCAGACGGGACAGCTCTGGAAACACCATATATTTT. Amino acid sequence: CATSRRDSSGNTIYF.

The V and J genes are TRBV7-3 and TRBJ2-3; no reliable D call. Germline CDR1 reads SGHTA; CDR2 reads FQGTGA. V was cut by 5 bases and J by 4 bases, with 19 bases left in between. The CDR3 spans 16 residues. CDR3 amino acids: CASSPTPRGHADTQYF. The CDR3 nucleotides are TGTGCCAGCAGCCCCACCCCCCGAGGTCATGCAGATACGCAGTATTTT.